This TCR beta chain stems from a study of shared clonotypes between healthy human individuals. Looking at the study overall: Every donor yielded three CD4 naive, three CD4 memory, two CD8 naive and one CD8 memory plate.

This CDR3 is built from 11 residues. Trimming left V 6 bases short and J 4 bases short, with 6 bases between. The germline gives CDR1 WSHSY, CDR2 SAAADI. TCRdb keeps only in-frame clones here, not all; method: immunoSEQ multiplex PCR. The sample yields about 1.5 million clones, approximately 98% seen once. The chain has TRBV10-2 and TRBJ2-5; D remains unclear. This sequence was found in a man aged 25 to 45 in good health. Sequenced: naive CD4+ T cells sorted from blood. Noted subset: CD45RA+ positively selected. The CDR3 is CASSASETQYF. CDR3 bases: TGCGCCAGCAGCGCTTCAGAGACCCAGTACTTC.